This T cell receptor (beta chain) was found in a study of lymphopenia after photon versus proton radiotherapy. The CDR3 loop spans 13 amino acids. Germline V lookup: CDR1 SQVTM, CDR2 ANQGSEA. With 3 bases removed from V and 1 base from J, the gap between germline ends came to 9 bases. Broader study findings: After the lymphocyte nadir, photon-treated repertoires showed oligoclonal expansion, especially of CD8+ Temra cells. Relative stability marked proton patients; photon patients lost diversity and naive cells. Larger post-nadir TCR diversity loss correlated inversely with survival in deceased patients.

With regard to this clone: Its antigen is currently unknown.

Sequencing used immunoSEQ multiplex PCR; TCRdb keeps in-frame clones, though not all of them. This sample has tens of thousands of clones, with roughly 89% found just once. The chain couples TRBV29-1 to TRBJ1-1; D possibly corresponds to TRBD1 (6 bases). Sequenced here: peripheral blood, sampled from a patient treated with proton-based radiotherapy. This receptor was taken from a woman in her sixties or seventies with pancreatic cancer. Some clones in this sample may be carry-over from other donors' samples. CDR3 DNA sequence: TGCAGCGTTGACAGGGGAGGGAACACTGAAGCTTTCTTT. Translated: CSVDRGGNTEAFF.